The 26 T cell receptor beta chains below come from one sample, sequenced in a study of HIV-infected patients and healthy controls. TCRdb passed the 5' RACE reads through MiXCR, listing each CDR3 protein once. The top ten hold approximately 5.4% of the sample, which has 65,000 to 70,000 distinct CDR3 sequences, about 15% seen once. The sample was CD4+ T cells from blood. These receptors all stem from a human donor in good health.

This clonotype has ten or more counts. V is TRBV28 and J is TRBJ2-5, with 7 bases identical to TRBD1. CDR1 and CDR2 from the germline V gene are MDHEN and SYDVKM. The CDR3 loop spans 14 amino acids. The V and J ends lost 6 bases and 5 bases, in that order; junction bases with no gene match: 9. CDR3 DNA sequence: TGTGCCAGCAGCTGGGGACAGATTCGCGAGACCCAGTACTTC. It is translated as CASSWGQIRETQYF. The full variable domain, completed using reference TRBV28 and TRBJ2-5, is DVKVTQSSRYLVKRTGEKVFLECVQDMDHENMFWYRQDPGLGLRLIYFSYDVKMKEKGDIPEGYSVSREKKERFSLILESASTNQTSMYLCASSWGQIRETQYFGPGTRLLVL.

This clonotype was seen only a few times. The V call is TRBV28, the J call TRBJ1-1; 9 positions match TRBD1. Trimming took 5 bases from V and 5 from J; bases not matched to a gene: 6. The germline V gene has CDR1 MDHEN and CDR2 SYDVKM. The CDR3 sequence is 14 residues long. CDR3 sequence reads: CASSDGTGITEAFF. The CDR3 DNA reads TGTGCCAGCAGTGATGGGACAGGGATTACTGAAGCTTTCTTT.

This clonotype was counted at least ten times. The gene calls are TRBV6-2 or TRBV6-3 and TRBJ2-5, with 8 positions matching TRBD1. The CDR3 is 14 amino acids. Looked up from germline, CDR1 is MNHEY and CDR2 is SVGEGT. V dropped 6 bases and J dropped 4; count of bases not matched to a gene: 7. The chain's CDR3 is CASSPHGTGETQYF. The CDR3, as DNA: TGTGCCAGCAGCCCTCACGGGACAGGAGAGACCCAGTACTTC.

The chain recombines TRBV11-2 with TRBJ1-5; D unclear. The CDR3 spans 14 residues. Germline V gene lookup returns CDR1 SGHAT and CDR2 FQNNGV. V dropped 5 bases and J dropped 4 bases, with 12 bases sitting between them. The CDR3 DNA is TGTGCCAGCAGCATTACCGCGGGAAATCAGCCCCAGCATTTT. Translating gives CASSITAGNQPQHF.

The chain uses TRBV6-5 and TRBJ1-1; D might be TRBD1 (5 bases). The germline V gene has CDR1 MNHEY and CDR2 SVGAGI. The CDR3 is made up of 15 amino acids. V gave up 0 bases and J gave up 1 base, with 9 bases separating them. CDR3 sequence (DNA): TGTGCCAGCAGTTACTCGGCAGGGCGGAACACTGAAGCTTTCTTT. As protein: CASSYSAGRNTEAFF.

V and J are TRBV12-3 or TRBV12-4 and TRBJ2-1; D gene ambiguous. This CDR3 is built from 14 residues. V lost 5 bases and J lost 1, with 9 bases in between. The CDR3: CASSGLGSYNEQFF. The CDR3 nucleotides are TGTGCCAGCAGTGGTCTGGGGTCCTACAATGAGCAGTTCTTC.

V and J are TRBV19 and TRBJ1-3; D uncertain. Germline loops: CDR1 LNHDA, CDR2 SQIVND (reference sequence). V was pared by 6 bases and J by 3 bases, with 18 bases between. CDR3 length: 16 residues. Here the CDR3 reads CASSSPGAAFGNTIYF. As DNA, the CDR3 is TGTGCCAGTAGCTCCCCGGGCGCAGCCTTTGGAAACACCATATATTTT. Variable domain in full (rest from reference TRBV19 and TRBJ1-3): DGGITQSPKYLFRKEGQNVTLSCEQNLNHDAMYWYRQDPGQGLRLIYYSQIVNDFQKGDIAEGYSVSREKKESFPLTVTSAQKNPTAFYLCASSSPGAAFGNTIYFGEGSWLTVV.

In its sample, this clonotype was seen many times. The CDR3 DNA follows: TGTGCCAGCAAAGGACAGCCAAACACCGGGGAGCTGTTTTTT. It codes for CASKGQPNTGELFF. This chain connects TRBV27 to TRBJ2-2; TRBD1 is a possible D gene (6 bases). With 7 bases removed from V and 2 bases from J, the gap between germline ends came to 11 bases. Looked up from germline, CDR1 is MNHEY and CDR2 is SMNVEV (reference sequence). This CDR3 contains 14 residues.

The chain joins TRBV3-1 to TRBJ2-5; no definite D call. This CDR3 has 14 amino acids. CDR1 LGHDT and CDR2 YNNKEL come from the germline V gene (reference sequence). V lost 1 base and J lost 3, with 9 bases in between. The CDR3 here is CASSQVGSKETQYF. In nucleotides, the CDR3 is TGTGCCAGCAGCCAAGTGGGCAGCAAAGAGACCCAGTACTTC.

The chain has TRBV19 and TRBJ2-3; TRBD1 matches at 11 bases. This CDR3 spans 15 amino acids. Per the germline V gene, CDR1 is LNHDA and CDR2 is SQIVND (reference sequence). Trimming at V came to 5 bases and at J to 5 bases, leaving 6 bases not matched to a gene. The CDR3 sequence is CASSFGTGGIDTQYF. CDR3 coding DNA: TGTGCCAGTAGTTTCGGGACAGGGGGTATAGATACGCAGTATTTT. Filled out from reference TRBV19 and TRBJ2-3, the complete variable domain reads DGGITQSPKYLFRKEGQNVTLSCEQNLNHDAMYWYRQDPGQGLRLIYYSQIVNDFQKGDIAEGYSVSREKKESFPLTVTSAQKNPTAFYLCASSFGTGGIDTQYFGPGTRLTVL.

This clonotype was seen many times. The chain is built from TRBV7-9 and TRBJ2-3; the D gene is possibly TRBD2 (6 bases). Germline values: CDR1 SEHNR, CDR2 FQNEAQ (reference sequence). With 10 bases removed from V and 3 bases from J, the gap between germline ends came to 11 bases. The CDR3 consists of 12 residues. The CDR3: CATASVTDTQYF. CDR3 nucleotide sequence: TGTGCCACCGCTAGCGTTACAGATACGCAGTATTTT.

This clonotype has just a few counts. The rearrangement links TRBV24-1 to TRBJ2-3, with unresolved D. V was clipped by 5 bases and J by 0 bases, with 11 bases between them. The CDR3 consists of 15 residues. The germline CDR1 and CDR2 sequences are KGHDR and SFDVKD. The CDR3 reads CATSAIGPSTDTQYF. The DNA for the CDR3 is TGTGCCACCAGTGCGATAGGGCCAAGCACAGATACGCAGTATTTT.

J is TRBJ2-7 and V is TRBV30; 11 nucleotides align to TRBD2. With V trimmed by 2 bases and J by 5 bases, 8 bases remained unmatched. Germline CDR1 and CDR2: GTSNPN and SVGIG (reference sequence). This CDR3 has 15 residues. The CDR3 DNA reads TGTGCCTGGAGTCCTGGGACTAGCGGATCGGACGAGCAGTACTTC. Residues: CAWSPGTSGSDEQYF.

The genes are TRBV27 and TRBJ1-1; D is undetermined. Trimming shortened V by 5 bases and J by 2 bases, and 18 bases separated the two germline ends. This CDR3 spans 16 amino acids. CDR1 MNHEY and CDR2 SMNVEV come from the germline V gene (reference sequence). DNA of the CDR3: TGTGCCAGCAGTCCCTGGACCCGGCGGGAAAACACTGAAGCTTTCTTT. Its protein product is CASSPWTRRENTEAFF.

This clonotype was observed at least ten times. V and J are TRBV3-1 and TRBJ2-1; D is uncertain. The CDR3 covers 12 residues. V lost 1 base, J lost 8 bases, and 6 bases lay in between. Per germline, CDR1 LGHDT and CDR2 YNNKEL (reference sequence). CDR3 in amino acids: CASSQGRHEQFF. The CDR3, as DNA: TGTGCCAGCAGCCAAGGCCGGCATGAGCAGTTCTTC.

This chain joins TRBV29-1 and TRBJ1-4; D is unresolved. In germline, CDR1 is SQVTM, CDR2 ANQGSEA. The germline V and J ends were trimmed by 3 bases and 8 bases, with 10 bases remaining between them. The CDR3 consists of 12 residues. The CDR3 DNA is TGCAGCGTTGATATTGGGAGGGAAAAACTGTTTTTT. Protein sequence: CSVDIGREKLFF.

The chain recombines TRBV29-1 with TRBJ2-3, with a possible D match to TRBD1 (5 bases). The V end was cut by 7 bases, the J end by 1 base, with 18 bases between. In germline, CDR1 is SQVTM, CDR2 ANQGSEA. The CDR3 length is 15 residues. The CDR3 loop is CSARNQGIGTDTQYF. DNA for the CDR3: TGCAGCGCTCGAAATCAGGGTATCGGCACAGATACGCAGTATTTT.

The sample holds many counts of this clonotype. The CDR3 DNA follows: TGTGCCAGCAGTCTTAGCGGGAGTATGATCAATGAGCAGTTCTTC. It specifies CASSLSGSMINEQFF. This chain joins TRBV12-3 or TRBV12-4 and TRBJ2-1; 9 nucleotides match TRBD2. V shed 5 bases and J 6 bases; nucleotides not matched to a gene: 8. There are 15 residues in the CDR3.

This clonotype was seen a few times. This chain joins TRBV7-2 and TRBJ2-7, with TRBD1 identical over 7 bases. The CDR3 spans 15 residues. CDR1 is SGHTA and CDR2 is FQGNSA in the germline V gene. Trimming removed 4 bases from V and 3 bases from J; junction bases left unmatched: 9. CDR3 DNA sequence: TGTGCCAGCAGCTCATTCAGACAGGGCCTCTACGAGCAGTACTTC. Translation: CASSSFRQGLYEQYF.

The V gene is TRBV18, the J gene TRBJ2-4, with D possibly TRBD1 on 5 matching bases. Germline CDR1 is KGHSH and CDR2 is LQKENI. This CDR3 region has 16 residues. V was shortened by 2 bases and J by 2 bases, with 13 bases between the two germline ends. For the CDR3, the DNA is TGTGCCAGCTCACCAAGGCCGCAGGGAACCAAAAACATTCAGTACTTC. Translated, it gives CASSPRPQGTKNIQYF.

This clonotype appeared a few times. CDR3 in DNA: TGCGCCAGCAGCTTACCAGGGACAGTGAGCACTGAAGCTTTCTTT. It encodes CASSLPGTVSTEAFF. The V gene is TRBV5-1, the J gene TRBJ1-1; 7 nucleotides agree with TRBD1. The trim removed 2 bases at V and 4 bases at J, leaving 8 bases unmatched. The CDR3 is 15 amino acids. Germline V gene data show CDR1 as SGHRS and CDR2 as YFSETQ. Full variable domain (missing parts from reference TRBV5-1 and TRBJ1-1): KAGVTQTPRYLIKTRGQQVTLSCSPISGHRSVSWYQQTPGQGLQFLFEYFSETQRNKGNFPGRFSGRQFSNSRSEMNVSTLELGDSALYLCASSLPGTVSTEAFFGQGTRLTVV.

The CDR3 sequence is CASTTGPSGNTIYF. The DNA of the CDR3 is TGTGCCAGCACCACAGGGCCCTCTGGAAACACCATATATTTT. The chain has TRBV28 and TRBJ1-3; tentative D call: TRBD1 (6 bases). Trimming took 7 bases from V and 0 from J, leaving 10 bases between them. This CDR3 spans 14 amino acids. The germline gives CDR1 MDHEN, CDR2 SYDVKM.

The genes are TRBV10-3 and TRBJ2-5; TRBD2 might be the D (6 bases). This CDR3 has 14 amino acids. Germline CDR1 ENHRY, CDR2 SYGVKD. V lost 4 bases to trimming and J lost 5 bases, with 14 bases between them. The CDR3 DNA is TGTGCCATCAGTGTCCCGGGGGACGGGGAGACCCAGTACTTC. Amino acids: CAISVPGDGETQYF.

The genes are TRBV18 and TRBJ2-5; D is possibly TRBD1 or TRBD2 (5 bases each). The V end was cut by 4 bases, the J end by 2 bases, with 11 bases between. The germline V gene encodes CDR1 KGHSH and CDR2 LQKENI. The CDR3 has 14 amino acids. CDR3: CASSRRDGQETQYF. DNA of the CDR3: TGTGCCAGCTCACGCCGGGACGGACAAGAGACCCAGTACTTC.

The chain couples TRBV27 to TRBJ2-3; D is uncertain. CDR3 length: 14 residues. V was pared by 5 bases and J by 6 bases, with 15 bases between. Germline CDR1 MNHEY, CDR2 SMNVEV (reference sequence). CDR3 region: CASSPRPARDTQYF. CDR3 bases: TGTGCCAGCAGTCCCCGGCCCGCAAGGGATACGCAGTATTTT.

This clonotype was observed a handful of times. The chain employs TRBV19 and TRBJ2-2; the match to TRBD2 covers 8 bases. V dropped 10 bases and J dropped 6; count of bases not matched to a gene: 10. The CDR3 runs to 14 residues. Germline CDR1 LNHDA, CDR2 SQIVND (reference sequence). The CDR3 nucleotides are TGTGCCACCGCACGGGAGGGCCGGTCCGGGGAGCTGTTTTTT. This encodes CATAREGRSGELFF.